These 8 T cell receptor beta chains came from one sample sequenced in a study of T cells in Graves' hyperthyroidism and ophthalmopathy. RNA transcripts were the template for amplifying TCR beta CDR3 regions. The HTBI primer set served for first-round RT-PCR of the TCR CDR3. Each CDR3 protein gets one entry after TCRdb re-called the multiplex PCR reads with MiXCR. The data contain hundreds of thousands of distinct CDR3 sequences, 15% to 18% of them seen just once; the ten biggest clones take up about 14%. Material: blood. These receptors all come from a woman under 30 with Graves' hyperthyroidism.

This clonotype has a count of ten or more. The chain uses TRBV29-1 and TRBJ2-3; no firm D call. There are 14 residues in the CDR3. The V gene's germline CDR1 is SQVTM and CDR2 ANQGSEA. The germline V and J ends were trimmed by 0 bases and 3 bases, with 10 bases remaining between them. CDR3 amino acids: CSVEEPRTTDTQYF. CDR3 nucleotide sequence: TGCAGCGTTGAAGAACCGAGAACAACAGATACGCAGTATTTT.

As to this clonotype: An end of the junction does not agree with germline; a read error may underlie this. The V gene is TRBV2, the J gene TRBJ1-1; weak D call: TRBD1 (6 bases). CDR1 and CDR2 (germline): SNHLY, FYNNEI. The CDR3 is 16 amino acids. Here the CDR3 reads CANSEAWAGENTEAFF. For the CDR3, the DNA is TGTGCCAACAGTGAAGCTTGGGCAGGGGAGAACACTGAAGCTTTCTTT.

Worth noting for this clonotype: A much more abundant neighbour one base away suggests this may be a read error. The chain joins TRBV24-1 to TRBJ2-1; 8 bases agree with TRBD2. The CDR3 contains 17 residues. Looked up from germline, CDR1 is KGHDR and CDR2 is SFDVKD. CDR3: CATSDLKAGVSYNEQLF. The CDR3 DNA reads as TGTGCCACCAGTGACCTAAAAGCGGGAGTGTCCTACAATGAGCAGCTCTTC.

The CDR3 region is CASSGGVIEAFF. In nucleotides, the CDR3 is TGTGCCAGCAGTGGAGGGGTTATTGAAGCTTTCTTT. The chain is built from TRBV12-3 or TRBV12-4 and TRBJ1-1; possibly TRBD1 for D (5 bases). The CDR3 totals 12 residues. With 5 bases removed from V and 7 bases from J, the gap between germline ends came to 11 bases.

This clonotype was observed at least ten times. The rearrangement joins TRBV3-1 to TRBJ1-1; D call uncertain. Germline-derived CDR1 and CDR2 are LGHDT and YNNKEL (reference sequence). V lost 4 bases and J 3 bases, leaving 12 bases between the germline ends. CDR3 size: 14 residues. The CDR3 loop reads CASSLLREDTEAFF. The CDR3 DNA sequence: TGTGCCAGCAGCCTCCTCCGAGAGGACACTGAAGCTTTCTTT.

This clonotype was seen more than once but under ten times. CDR3 sequence: CASSQDIGQSNYGYTF. The CDR3 DNA sequence: TGCGCCAGCAGCCAAGATATCGGGCAGTCTAACTATGGCTACACCTTC. The rearrangement joins TRBV4-3 to TRBJ1-2; D remains ambiguous. The CDR3 runs 16 residues. Trimming removed 0 bases from V and 0 bases from J, with 11 bases in between. CDR1 LGHNA and CDR2 YSLEER come from the germline V gene.

This clonotype was seen at least ten times. V gene TRBV20-1 combines with J gene TRBJ2-1; possible D gene TRBD2, 6 bases. V lost 0 bases and J 3 bases, leaving 15 bases between the germline ends. Germline V CDR1 and CDR2: DFQATT, SNEGSKA (reference sequence). This CDR3 region has 16 residues. The CDR3 bases are TGCAGTGCTAGAGATTATCACGGGAGTTTCTACAATGAGCAGTTCTTC. As protein: CSARDYHGSFYNEQFF.

This clonotype has only a few counts. The V gene is TRBV20-1, the J gene TRBJ2-3; D gene ambiguous. The CDR3 covers 14 residues. Looked up from germline, CDR1 is DFQATT and CDR2 is SNEGSKA (reference sequence). Trimming cost V 2 bases and J 4 bases, with 13 bases left between them. CDR3 amino acids: CSARTPGKSDTQYF. Here the CDR3 DNA reads TGCAGTGCTAGAACCCCCGGCAAATCAGATACGCAGTATTTT.